This T cell receptor beta chain was retrieved from a study of cytomegalovirus exposure and HLA in healthy donors. Study details: Among about 179 million T cells, an earlier analysis found 117 million unique TCR beta sequences.

PCR involved 60 Vbeta and 13 Jbeta primers. Here immunoSEQ multiplex PCR was the method, and the copy in TCRdb shows in-frame clones only, minus some. The table shows roughly 180,000 clones, with about 9% occurring only once. Study-level points and caveats: Some 150 TCR beta chains were listed as cytomegalovirus-associated.

With 5 bases clipped from V and 6 bases from J, the junction kept 2 bases outside the gene matches. Germline V lookup: CDR1 MNHNS, CDR2 SASEGT. The CDR3 is made up of 12 amino acids. On this clone itself: Its antigen remains unknown.

The chain combines TRBV6-1 with TRBJ1-1, with 8 bases aligning to TRBD1. Sequencing was performed on PBMCs. This TCR was sampled from a woman aged 25 to 39 in good health and CMV-seropositive. The CDR3 here is CASSHRGAEAFF. Written as DNA, the CDR3 is TGTGCCAGCAGTCACAGGGGGGCTGAAGCTTTCTTT.